One sample yielded the 20 T cell receptor beta chains listed below, sequenced in a study of cytomegalovirus exposure and HLA in healthy donors. The PCR employed 60 Vbeta primers together with 13 Jbeta primers. Repertoires were generated with immunoSEQ multiplex PCR, while TCRdb's copy carries only in-frame clones and drops some. The sample holds 65,000 to 85,000 clones, roughly 85% seen once. Input material: PBMCs. These TCRs come from a woman aged 25 to 39 in good health and CMV-seronegative.

The V call is TRBV7-2, the J call TRBJ2-5; 12 bases are shared with TRBD2. The germline V gene encodes CDR1 SGHTA and CDR2 FQGNSA. This CDR3 is 15 amino acids long. Losses at the gene ends were 6 bases for V and 5 bases for J; bases not matched to a gene: 7. The CDR3 here is CASSLTSGSWETQYF. In DNA form, the CDR3 reads TGTGCCAGCAGTTTGACTAGCGGGAGTTGGGAGACCCAGTACTTC. The variable domain in full, completed from reference TRBV7-2 and TRBJ2-5, reads GAGVSQSPSNKVTEKGKDVELRCDPISGHTALYWYRQSLGQGLEFLIYFQGNSAPDKSGLPSDRFSAERTGGSVSTLTIQRTQQEDSAVYLCASSLTSGSWETQYFGPGTRLLVL.

The chain carries TRBV7-3 and TRBJ2-3; maybe TRBD2 (6 bases). The CDR3 covers 14 residues. Germline V gene sequence: CDR1 SGHTA, CDR2 FQGTGA. V lost 5 bases to trimming and J lost 1 base, with 10 bases between them. The DNA of the CDR3 is TGTGCCAGCAGCCGAGCGGGCGGCACAGATACGCAGTATTTT. Translated: CASSRAGGTDTQYF.

This chain uses TRBV6-4 with TRBJ2-3; 9 bases are shared with TRBD2. The CDR3 is 15 residues long. V lost 10 bases and J lost 4; bases outside the gene matches: 12. Germline assignment: CDR1 MRHNA and CDR2 SNTAGT. DNA for the CDR3: TGTGCCAACTCCGGGCTAGCGGGGTGGGCAGATACGCAGTATTTT. Translation gives CANSGLAGWADTQYF.

This chain uses TRBV4-2 with TRBJ2-7; D gene unclear. This CDR3 spans 15 amino acids. Germline V gene data show CDR1 as LGHNA and CDR2 as YNFKEQ. V dropped 0 bases and J dropped 1 base, with 10 bases sitting between them. In nucleotides, the CDR3 is TGTGCCAGCAGCCAAGATCTCTCTCTGTCCTACGAGCAGTACTTC. Translation gives CASSQDLSLSYEQYF.

This sequence joins TRBV28 and TRBJ2-3; 14 nucleotides align to TRBD2. Germline V lookup: CDR1 MDHEN, CDR2 SYDVKM. V lost 3 bases, J lost 5 bases, and 13 bases stayed unmatched. The CDR3 totals 19 residues. CDR3 protein: CASSLPLPGTSGGRDTQYF. Written as DNA, the CDR3 is TGTGCCAGCAGTTTGCCCCTCCCCGGGACTAGCGGGGGTCGAGATACGCAGTATTTT. Full variable domain (remainder filled in from reference TRBV28 and TRBJ2-3): DVKVTQSSRYLVKRTGEKVFLECVQDMDHENMFWYRQDPGLGLRLIYFSYDVKMKEKGDIPEGYSVSREKKERFSLILESASTNQTSMYLCASSLPLPGTSGGRDTQYFGPGTRLTVL.

This clone was detected a few times. The gene calls are TRBV28 and TRBJ2-1, with 10 bases identical to TRBD2. The trim removed 5 bases at V and 3 bases at J, leaving 4 bases unmatched. This CDR3 spans 15 amino acids. CDR1 and CDR2 from the germline V gene are MDHEN and SYDVKM. Here the CDR3 DNA reads TGTGCCAGCAGTCCGACTAGCGGGTACTACAATGAGCAGTTCTTC. Amino acid sequence: CASSPTSGYYNEQFF.

The J gene is TRBJ1-5, the V gene TRBV19; D perhaps matches TRBD1 (5 bases). Germline V gene sequence: CDR1 LNHDA, CDR2 SQIVND (reference sequence). Trimming cost V 10 bases and J 3 bases, with 22 bases left between them. There are 16 residues in the CDR3. CDR3 sequence (DNA): TGTGCCACCCTAAGAATGGGGGGTTTAGACAATCAGCCCCAGCATTTT. Translating gives CATLRMGGLDNQPQHF.

CDR3 loop: CATEGPGMGSGNTIYF. The DNA of the CDR3 is TGTGCCACCGAGGGCCCCGGGATGGGCTCTGGAAACACCATATATTTT. The chain has TRBV6-6 and TRBJ1-3; D is undetermined. V dropped 10 bases and J dropped 0 bases, with 19 bases sitting between them. This CDR3 contains 16 residues. Germline-derived CDR1 and CDR2 are MNHNY and SVGAGI (reference sequence).

The chain carries TRBV19 and TRBJ1-2, with a possible D match to TRBD1 (5 bases). This CDR3 spans 13 amino acids. Trimming removed 7 bases at V and 0 bases at J, with 9 bases between. CDR1 LNHDA and CDR2 SQIVND come from the germline V gene (reference sequence). The CDR3 here is CASNQGSNYGYTF. The CDR3 DNA sequence: TGTGCCAGTAACCAGGGATCTAACTATGGCTACACCTTC.

The chain recombines TRBV15 with TRBJ2-1, with 8 bases identical to TRBD2. Germline values: CDR1 LNHNV, CDR2 YYDKDF (reference sequence). The V segment lost 0 bases and the J segment 5 bases; nucleotides outside the gene matches: 3. The CDR3 consists of 15 residues. The CDR3: CATSRDREGHNEQFF. CDR3 in DNA: TGTGCCACCAGCAGAGATCGGGAGGGACACAATGAGCAGTTCTTC.

V and J are TRBV2 and TRBJ2-7; 9 bases align to TRBD1. There are 12 residues in the CDR3. The V and J ends lost 8 bases and 7 bases, in that order; junction bases with no gene match: 6. CDR1 is SNHLY and CDR2 is FYNNEI in the germline V gene. The CDR3 sequence: CASQGQGFEQYF. CDR3 sequence (DNA): TGTGCCAGCCAGGGACAGGGTTTTGAGCAGTACTTC.

The chain recombines TRBV6-5 with TRBJ1-4, with D perhaps TRBD1 (6 bases). V lost 5 bases and J lost 5, with 9 bases in between. The V gene's germline CDR1 is MNHEY and CDR2 SVGAGI. The CDR3 extends over 13 amino acids. CDR3 sequence (DNA): TGTGCCAGCAGTCTTACAGGGAATGAAAAACTGTTTTTT. It translates to CASSLTGNEKLFF.

The chain combines TRBV7-9 with TRBJ1-1; a possible D gene is TRBD1 (5 bases). The CDR3 loop spans 10 amino acids. Between the trimmed V and J ends, which lost 9 bases and 8 bases, there was a span of 10 bases. Germline V gives CDR1 SEHNR, CDR2 FQNEAQ (reference sequence). The CDR3 bases are TGTGCCAGTTATGACAGCGAAGCTTTCTTT. As protein: CASYDSEAFF.

The rearrangement uses TRBV11-2 and TRBJ1-1; D is uncertain. The CDR3 spans 13 residues. In germline, CDR1 is SGHAT, CDR2 FQNNGV. Trimming removed 1 base at V and 3 bases at J, with 6 bases between. CDR3 DNA: TGTGCCAGCAGCTTAGGGCAGTACACTGAAGCTTTCTTT. Translating it yields CASSLGQYTEAFF.

This clone was observed a few times. The chain carries TRBV2 and TRBJ2-7, with a possible D match to TRBD2 (5 bases). V gave up 3 bases and J gave up 2 bases, with 5 bases separating them. CDR1 is SNHLY, CDR2 FYNNEI, per germline. The CDR3 sequence is 12 residues long. Here the CDR3 DNA reads TGTGCCAGCAGTGACGGGGCCTACGAGCAGTACTTC. Protein product: CASSDGAYEQYF.

The chain is built from TRBV27 and TRBJ1-4; D is undetermined. The germline V gene encodes CDR1 MNHEY and CDR2 SMNVEV (reference sequence). Trimming removed 3 bases from V and 0 bases from J, with 11 bases in between. The CDR3 length is 16 residues. The chain's CDR3 is CASSLEWAATNEKLFF. The DNA of the CDR3 is TGTGCCAGCAGTTTGGAATGGGCCGCAACTAATGAAAAACTGTTTTTT.

The chain carries TRBV28 and TRBJ1-1; D unresolved. The V end was cut by 8 bases, the J end by 4 bases, with 14 bases between. CDR3 length: 13 residues. CDR1 and CDR2 (germline): MDHEN, SYDVKM. The DNA for the CDR3 is TGTGCCAGCCGACGCGGGGAGGCCACTGAAGCTTTCTTT. This encodes CASRRGEATEAFF.

The rearrangement links TRBV30 to TRBJ2-5, with 11 bases matching TRBD2. This CDR3 comprises 15 residues. V trimming: 1 base; J trimming: 1 base; junction bases outside the gene matches: 2. The germline V gene encodes CDR1 GTSNPN and CDR2 SVGIG (reference sequence). CDR3 bases: TGTGCCTGGAGTGATGGGACTAGCGGCCAAGAGACCCAGTACTTC. As protein: CAWSDGTSGQETQYF. Based on the CDR3 plus reference TRBV30 and TRBJ2-5, the full variable domain is SQTIHQWPATLVQPVGSPLSLECTVEGTSNPNLYWYRQAAGRGLQLLFYSVGIGQISSEVPQNLSASRPQDRQFILSSKKLLLSDSGFYLCAWSDGTSGQETQYFGPGTRLLVL.

This clone was detected only a few times. The genes are TRBV7-9 and TRBJ2-3, with TRBD2 matching 7 bases. Germline V CDR1 and CDR2: SEHNR, FQNEAQ (reference sequence). The CDR3 is 15 residues long. CDR3 sequence: CERLADLTSTDTQYF. CDR3 in DNA: TGTGAGCGGCTAGCGGACCTCACGAGCACAGATACGCAGTATTTT.

This clone occurred a few times. This rearrangement joins TRBV7-9 to TRBJ2-7; weak D call: TRBD1 (6 bases). Germline assignment: CDR1 SEHNR and CDR2 FQNEAQ (reference sequence). CDR3 size: 12 residues. V lost 4 bases to trimming and J lost 4 bases, with 8 bases between them. The CDR3 sequence is CASSSQGYEQYF. In nucleotides, the CDR3 is TGTGCCAGCAGCTCCCAGGGGTACGAGCAGTACTTC.